These 6 T cell receptor beta chains originate from one sample sequenced in a study of T-cell memory formation after mild COVID-19. TCRdb analysed the 5' RACE reads with MiXCR anew, one entry per CDR3 protein. Among roughly 310,000 distinct CDR3 sequences listed, roughly 15% were seen once. Specimen: PBMCs or a T cell subset sorted from them (not recorded which). Receptors originate from a man between 18 and 35 years old who had mild COVID-19 (a few samples of this study predate the infection). Cell type and time point are not known.

This chain joins TRBV4-3 and TRBJ1-1, with TRBD1 matching over 10 bases. This CDR3 has 18 residues. Germline CDR1 and CDR2: LGHNA and YSLEER. The V segment lost 0 bases and the J segment 1 base; nucleotides outside the gene matches: 8. CDR3 in DNA: TGCGCCAGCAGCCAAGATCGCGGGACAGGGGATGGGAACACTGAAGCTTTCTTT. It encodes CASSQDRGTGDGNTEAFF.

This clonotype was counted only a few times. The gene calls are TRBV9 and TRBJ1-3; TRBD1 agrees at 10 bases. Germline trimming cut 3 bases from V and 7 bases from J; bases unmatched to any gene: 1. The CDR3 loop spans 13 amino acids. CDR1 and CDR2 (germline): SGDLS, YYNGEE. CDR3 DNA sequence: TGTGCCAGCAGCGGGACAGGGGGTAACACCATATATTTT. Translation: CASSGTGGNTIYF. Full variable domain (outside the CDR3, taken from reference TRBV9 and TRBJ1-3): DSGVTQTPKHLITATGQRVTLRCSPRSGDLSVYWYQQSLDQGLQFLIQYYNGEERAKGNILERFSAQQFPDLHSELNLSSLELGDSALYFCASSGTGGNTIYFGEGSWLTVV.

The sample holds a few counts of this clonotype. This chain connects TRBV27 to TRBJ1-1, with no clear D. V gave up 2 bases and J gave up 4 bases, with 11 bases separating them. The CDR3 has 14 amino acids. CDR1 and CDR2 (germline): MNHEY, SMNVEV (reference sequence). The CDR3 loop is CASSLGKVATEAFF. The CDR3 DNA is TGTGCCAGCAGTTTAGGGAAGGTGGCCACTGAAGCTTTCTTT.

The chain carries TRBV10-3 and TRBJ2-3; 10 nucleotides agree with TRBD1. CDR1 is ENHRY, CDR2 SYGVKD, per germline. The CDR3 sequence is 15 residues long. V shed 4 bases and J 4 bases; nucleotides not matched to a gene: 5. The CDR3 DNA follows: TGTGCCATCAGTGGGGGGACAGGGGTTCCAGATACGCAGTATTTT. Encoded protein: CAISGGTGVPDTQYF.

V is TRBV20-1 and J is TRBJ2-1; 9 bases agree with TRBD2. V gave up 2 bases and J gave up 4 bases; unmatched junction bases: 3. There are 14 residues in the CDR3. Germline CDR1 is DFQATT and CDR2 is SNEGSKA (reference sequence). The DNA of the CDR3 is TGCAGTGCTAGAATCGCGGGGGGGTACAATGAGCAGTTCTTC. This encodes CSARIAGGYNEQFF.

The genes are TRBV4-1 and TRBJ2-1; 10 nucleotides match TRBD2. The V and J ends lost 6 bases and 4 bases, in that order; junction bases with no gene match: 9. Germline CDR1 and CDR2: MGHRA and YSYEKL. The length of the CDR3 is 16 residues. In nucleotides, the CDR3 is TGCGCCAGCAGTCGCTCCGGGACTAGCGCATACAATGAGCAGTTCTTC. As protein: CASSRSGTSAYNEQFF.